A selection of T cell receptor beta chains follows, all from one sample in a study of somatic mutations in cytotoxic T cells in rheumatoid arthritis. Clones were read by immunoSEQ multiplex PCR, and TCRdb kept only the in-frame ones, dropping some. The table has approximately 19,000 clones, 65% to 85% seen once; the top ten hold around 10%. Sequenced input: CD8+ T cells sorted from blood. Receptors originate from an adult with rheumatoid arthritis. Both conserved end residues are part of each CDR3. Each record gives: J gene, CDR3 length, D gene, V gene, clone size, CDR3 DNA, CDR3 protein. D genes are given only for firm matches. Size is omitted from some rows. Given values are once, few, many or a class for expanded clones.

>TRBJ2-7|13|-|TRBV11-1|once
TGTGCCAGCAGCTTACGGCAGCACTACGAGCAGTACTTC
CASSLRQHYEQYF
>TRBJ1-1|18|-|TRBV9|-
TGTGCCAGCAGCGTAGAGGGGGGAAGTCTTCCTCGAAACACTGAAGCTTTCTTT
CASSVEGGSLPRNTEAFF
>TRBJ2-5|14|-|TRBV7-6|-
TGTGCCAGCAGCTCTCCCGGCAGGGGAGAGACCCAGTACTTC
CASSSPGRGETQYF
>TRBJ1-5|15|-|TRBV4-1|-
TGCGCCAGCAGACCTGAGGATTATAGCAATCAGCCCCAGCATTTT
CASRPEDYSNQPQHF
>TRBJ2-5|17|-|TRBV6-1|-
TGTGCCAGCAGTGAAAATTTAAGAGGGGGGTTGGAGGAGACCCAGTACTTC
CASSENLRGGLEETQYF
>TRBJ1-2|10|TRBD1|TRBV20-1|-
TGCAGTGCGACAGGGTATGGCTACACCTTC
CSATGYGYTF
>TRBJ1-5|13|-|TRBV27|-
TGTGCCAGCAGTCCGGTGGGCAATCAGCCCCAGCATTTT
CASSPVGNQPQHF
>TRBJ2-7|14|-|TRBV5-5|-
TGTGCCAGCAGCTCTGCGGGGAGCTCCTACGAGCAGTACTTC
CASSSAGSSYEQYF
>TRBJ2-5|15|-|TRBV10-3|-
TGTGCCATCCGATCTATGACGGGGAGACAAGAGACCCAGTACTTC
CAIRSMTGRQETQYF
>TRBJ2-7|15|-|TRBV14|-
TGTGCCAGCAGCCAACTCGCGGGGGCCTACTACGAGCAGTACTTC
CASSQLAGAYYEQYF
>TRBJ1-2|17|-|TRBV11-2|-
TGTGCCAGCAGCTTAGGGAGTTATAGGGACTCTAACTATGGCTACACCTTC
CASSLGSYRDSNYGYTF
>TRBJ2-1|13|-|TRBV7-3|-
TGTGCCAGCCGCCTTGATCTGAGTAATGAGCAGTTCTTC
CASRLDLSNEQFF
>TRBJ2-2|15|-|TRBV2|-
TGTGCCAGCAGCTTGAGCCTAGATAACACCGGGGAGCTGTTTTTT
CASSLSLDNTGELFF
>TRBJ2-3|17|-|TRBV11-2|-
TGTGCCAGCAGCTTAGGAGGACTTCGCTCTAGCACAGATACGCAGTATTTT
CASSLGGLRSSTDTQYF
>TRBJ2-7|13|-|TRBV6-5|-
TGTGCCAGCAGTCAGACGCCCTTGGGGGAGCAGTACTTC
CASSQTPLGEQYF
>TRBJ1-5|15|-|TRBV4-1|-
TGCGCCAGCAGCCAGGGGGCAGGGTTTACTCAGCCCCAGCATTTT
CASSQGAGFTQPQHF
>TRBJ2-1|15|TRBD1|TRBV9|-
TGTGCCAGCAGCGCACAGGGGGCACTCTACAATGAGCAGTTCTTC
CASSAQGALYNEQFF
>TRBJ2-3|12|-|TRBV7-3|once
TGTGCCAGCAGCTCGAGAACAGATACGCAGTATTTT
CASSSRTDTQYF
>TRBJ2-2|15|-|TRBV5-1|-
TGCGCCAGCAGCCCCCGGGCCCCGAACACCGGGGAGCTGTTTTTT
CASSPRAPNTGELFF
>TRBJ1-6|13|-|TRBV6-5|few
TGTGCCAGCAGTGGGGGGGAGGTTTCACCCCTCCACTTT
CASSGGEVSPLHF
>TRBJ2-2|18|TRBD1|TRBV4-1|-
TGCGCCAGCAGTCTAAACACGGGGACAGGGAGGAGCACCGGGGAGCTGTTTTTT
CASSLNTGTGRSTGELFF
>TRBJ2-1|13|-|TRBV7-2|-
TGTGCCAGCAGCATGGCCGGGAACAATGAGCAGTTCTTC
CASSMAGNNEQFF
>TRBJ2-3|14|-|TRBV9|-
TGTGCCAGCGAGGGACCAGAAGGGTGGCATACGCAGTATTTT
CASEGPEGWHTQYF
>TRBJ1-4|12|-|TRBV4-1|few
TGCGCCAGCAGCCCAGCCTCGGGGGAACTGTTTTTT
CASSPASGELFF
>TRBJ2-5|14|TRBD1|TRBV5-4|-
TGTGCCAGCAGCTATGGGACAGGGGAAGAGACCCAGTACTTC
CASSYGTGEETQYF
>TRBJ2-1|13|-|TRBV5-1|-
TGCGCCAGCAGTTTGTCCCCCTTCAATCAGCAGTTCTTC
CASSLSPFNQQFF
>TRBJ1-1|13|-|TRBV30|few
TGTGCCTGGGAACAGGCGATGAACACTGAAGCTTTCTTT
CAWEQAMNTEAFF
>TRBJ1-5|16|TRBD1|TRBV4-1|-
TGCGCCAGCAGCCAAGAATTTGACAGGGGGGATCAGCCCCAGCATTTT
CASSQEFDRGDQPQHF
>TRBJ1-2|15|TRBD1|TRBV19|-
TGTGCCAGTAGTTACGTTGGACAGGCTAACTATGGCTACACCTTC
CASSYVGQANYGYTF
>TRBJ2-1|16|-|TRBV11-2|-
TGTGCCAGCAGCTTAGATCCGGGGGGCCTAATGAATGAGCAGTTCTTC
CASSLDPGGLMNEQFF
>TRBJ2-1|16|-|TRBV2|-
TGTGCCAGCAGTCCTAACAGGGTCTCTTCCTACAATGAGCAGTTCTTC
CASSPNRVSSYNEQFF
>TRBJ1-4|16|-|TRBV6-1|-
TGTGCCAGCAGTGAAACCCCCCGGCCATTGAATGAAAAACTGTTTTTT
CASSETPRPLNEKLFF
>TRBJ2-3|15|TRBD2|TRBV27|few
TGTGCCAGCAGTTTGTCCGGGACTAGCGCAGATACGCAGTATTTT
CASSLSGTSADTQYF
>TRBJ2-7|18|TRBD2|TRBV4-2|-
TGTGCCAGCAGCCAAGTGGTGGGACTAGCGGGGGGATCCTACGAGCAGTACTTC
CASSQVVGLAGGSYEQYF
>TRBJ2-2|15|TRBD1|TRBV5-1|-
TGCGCCAGCAGCTCCGGGACAGGAGGTTCCGGGGAGCTGTTTTTT
CASSSGTGGSGELFF
>TRBJ2-5|13|-|TRBV9|-
TGTGCCAGCAGCGCAACTAGCCAAGAGACCCAGTACTTC
CASSATSQETQYF
>TRBJ2-3|16|TRBD2|TRBV6-1|few
TGTGCCAGCAGTGAAGCTAGCGGGGGGGGCACAGATACGCAGTATTTT
CASSEASGGGTDTQYF
>TRBJ2-1|15|TRBD2|TRBV6-4|-
TGTGCCAGCAGTGCCGGGGGCGGGGGGGAGGATGAGCAGTTCTTC
CASSAGGGGEDEQFF
>TRBJ1-2|14|-|TRBV9|-
TGTGCCAGCAGCGTAGCTCCGGGTTTGTATGGCTACACCTTC
CASSVAPGLYGYTF
>TRBJ2-7|16|TRBD1|TRBV5-1|once
TGCGCCAGCAGCTTGGGAGGGGGCATTTTAGCCTACGAGCAGTACTTC
CASSLGGGILAYEQYF
>TRBJ1-5|17|-|TRBV7-9|-
TGTGCCAGCAGCCCCGGCACGGACAGCAGTAGCAATCAGCCCCAGCATTTT
CASSPGTDSSSNQPQHF